This T cell receptor (beta chain) was recovered during a study of cytomegalovirus exposure and HLA in healthy donors. In germline, CDR1 is SGDLS, CDR2 YYNGEE. The CDR3 has 15 amino acids. Trimming cost V 0 bases and J 4 bases; bases outside gene matches: 2. Vbeta (60) and Jbeta (13) primers were used in the PCR. Using immunoSEQ multiplex PCR, the repertoire was profiled, and TCRdb retains in-frame clones only, with some absent. This sample yields approximately 100,000 clones, of which approximately 70% are seen a single time; around 9.9% belongs to the top ten. Input material: PBMCs. This TCR came from a man in his forties in good health and CMV-seropositive. The chain couples TRBV9 to TRBJ1-3; 9 positions match TRBD1. CDR3 residues: CASSVETGGGNTIYF. The DNA of the CDR3 is TGTGCCAGCAGCGTAGAAACAGGGGGCGGAAACACCATATATTTT.